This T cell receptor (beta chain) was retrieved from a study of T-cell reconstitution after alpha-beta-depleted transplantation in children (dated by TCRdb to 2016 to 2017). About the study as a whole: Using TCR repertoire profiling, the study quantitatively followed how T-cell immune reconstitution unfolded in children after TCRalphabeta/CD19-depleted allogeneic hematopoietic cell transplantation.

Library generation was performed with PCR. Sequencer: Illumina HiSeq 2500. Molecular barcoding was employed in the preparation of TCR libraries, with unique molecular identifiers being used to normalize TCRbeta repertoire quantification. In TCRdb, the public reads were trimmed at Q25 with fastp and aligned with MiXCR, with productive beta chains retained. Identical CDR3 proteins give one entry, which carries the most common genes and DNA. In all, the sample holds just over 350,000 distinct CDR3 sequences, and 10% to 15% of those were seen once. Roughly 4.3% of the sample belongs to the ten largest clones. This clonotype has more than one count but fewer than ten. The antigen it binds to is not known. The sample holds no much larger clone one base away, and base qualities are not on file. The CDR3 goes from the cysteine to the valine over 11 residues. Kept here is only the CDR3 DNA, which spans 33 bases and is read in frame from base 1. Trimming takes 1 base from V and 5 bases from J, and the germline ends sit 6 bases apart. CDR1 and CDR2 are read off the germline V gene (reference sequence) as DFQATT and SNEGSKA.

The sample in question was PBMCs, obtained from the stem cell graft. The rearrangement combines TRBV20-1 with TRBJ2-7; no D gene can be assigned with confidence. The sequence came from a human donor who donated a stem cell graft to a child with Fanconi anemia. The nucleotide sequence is TGCAGTGCTAGAGTCGATCACGAGCAGTACGTC. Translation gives CSARVDHEQYV.